The 13 T cell receptor beta chains below all came from one sample that was sequenced in a study of cytomegalovirus exposure and HLA in healthy donors. The PCR employed 60 Vbeta primers together with 13 Jbeta primers. Sequencing used immunoSEQ multiplex PCR; TCRdb keeps in-frame clones, though not all of them. Its table records 150,000 to 200,000 clones. Input material: PBMCs. The receptors stem from a woman aged 18-29 years in good health and CMV-seropositive.

This chain connects TRBV6-5 to TRBJ1-2, with D possibly TRBD1 on 6 matching bases. The germline V gene has CDR1 MNHEY and CDR2 SVGAGI. This CDR3 has 14 amino acids. V was shortened by 2 bases and J by 4 bases, with 11 bases between the two germline ends. The chain's CDR3 is CASSYADRAYGYTF. The CDR3 coding sequence is TGTGCCAGCAGTTACGCGGACAGAGCCTATGGCTACACCTTC.

This CDR3 is CASSHGLAGAYEQYF. DNA of the CDR3: TGTGCCAGCAGTCACGGACTAGCGGGAGCCTACGAGCAGTACTTC. The rearrangement uses TRBV5-4 and TRBJ2-5, with 13 nucleotides matching TRBD2. The J call is uncertain, as TRBJ2-7 better fits the DNA end. This CDR3 spans 15 amino acids. Per the germline V gene, CDR1 is SGHNT and CDR2 is YYREEE (reference sequence).

The chain combines TRBV5-6 with TRBJ2-3; TRBD1 matches at 10 bases. After removal of 1 base from V and 3 bases from J, the junction contained 5 bases not matched to a gene. CDR1 SGHDT and CDR2 YYEEEE come from the germline V gene. CDR3 length: 16 residues. CDR3 sequence reads: CASSLRTGGTTDTQYF. DNA of the CDR3: TGTGCCAGCAGCTTGAGGACAGGGGGTACGACAGATACGCAGTATTTT.

The chain combines TRBV4-3 with TRBJ2-1, with TRBD2 matching 10 bases. Germline trimming cut 4 bases from V and 4 bases from J; bases unmatched to any gene: 1. Per germline, CDR1 LGHNA and CDR2 YSLEER. There are 14 residues in the CDR3. The CDR3 protein is CASSPSGGYNEQFF. In nucleotides, the CDR3 is TGCGCCAGCAGCCCTAGCGGGGGATACAATGAGCAGTTCTTC.

The genes are TRBV9 and TRBJ2-1; 10 nucleotides agree with TRBD2. V lost 4 bases to trimming and J lost 7 bases; unmatched junction nucleotides: 8. This CDR3 comprises 15 residues. Germline V gene lookup returns CDR1 SGDLS and CDR2 YYNGEE. The chain's CDR3 is CASSLSGGGSNEQFF. The DNA for the CDR3 is TGTGCCAGCAGCTTAAGCGGGGGGGGGTCTAATGAGCAGTTCTTC.

The chain employs TRBV30 and TRBJ2-3, with 9 positions matching TRBD2. J lost 5 bases, V lost 0 bases, and 0 bases had no gene match. Germline V CDR1 and CDR2: GTSNPN, SVGIG (reference sequence). This CDR3 contains 13 residues. CDR3 sequence reads: CAWSVAGGDTQYF. For the CDR3, the DNA is TGTGCCTGGAGTGTAGCGGGAGGAGATACGCAGTATTTT. Together with reference TRBV30 and TRBJ2-3, the CDR3 gives the full variable domain: SQTIHQWPATLVQPVGSPLSLECTVEGTSNPNLYWYRQAAGRGLQLLFYSVGIGQISSEVPQNLSASRPQDRQFILSSKKLLLSDSGFYLCAWSVAGGDTQYFGPGTRLTVL.

The chain links TRBV6-1 to TRBJ2-5; perhaps TRBD2 as D (5 bases). Per germline, CDR1 MNHNS and CDR2 SASEGT. There are 13 residues in the CDR3. Trimming cost V 6 bases and J 5 bases, with 13 bases left between them. The CDR3 nucleotides are TGTGCCAGCAGGAGAGAGGGCTTGGAGACCCAGTACTTC. Residues: CASRREGLETQYF.

As for this clone: No conserved phenylalanine or tryptophan is present at the end of the CDR3, so a read error is the likely explanation. V usage is TRBV6-5 and J usage is TRBJ2-7; the match to TRBD2 covers 13 bases. The CDR3 runs 14 residues. Germline V gene data show CDR1 as MNHEY and CDR2 as SVGAGI. With 8 bases clipped from V and 7 bases from J, the junction kept 8 bases outside the gene matches. The CDR3 bases are TGTGCCAGCGGTCCGACTAGCGGGGGGTGGGAGCAGTACTCC. Amino acids: CASGPTSGGWEQYS.

The chain combines TRBV9 with TRBJ2-3, with 7 positions matching TRBD2. CDR3 length: 15 residues. V gave up 5 bases and J gave up 0 bases; unmatched junction bases: 6. Germline V CDR1 and CDR2: SGDLS, YYNGEE. DNA for the CDR3: TGTGCCAGCAGTCCGACTAGCAGGAGCACAGATACGCAGTATTTT. This encodes CASSPTSRSTDTQYF.

The CDR3 sequence is CASSADAGPRTGELFF. In DNA form, the CDR3 reads TGTGCCAGCAGCGCCGACGCGGGGCCGCGCACCGGGGAGCTGTTTTTT. The chain uses TRBV2 and TRBJ2-2, with a possible D match to TRBD2 (6 bases). Trimming cost V 6 bases and J 4 bases, with 18 bases left between them. This CDR3 contains 16 residues. The germline V gene encodes CDR1 SNHLY and CDR2 FYNNEI.

The chain joins TRBV4-1 to TRBJ2-7; 7 nucleotides agree with TRBD1. Germline assignment: CDR1 MGHRA and CDR2 YSYEKL. V was clipped by 0 bases and J by 5 bases; unmatched bases: 10. This CDR3 has 16 residues. The CDR3 reads CASSQDPGQTKHEQYF. CDR3 coding DNA: TGCGCCAGCAGCCAAGATCCGGGACAGACTAAACACGAGCAGTACTTC.

V gene TRBV6-6 combines with J gene TRBJ2-7; TRBD2 agrees at 11 bases. Trimming cost V 7 bases and J 4 bases; bases outside gene matches: 6. CDR1 is MNHNY and CDR2 is SVGAGI in the germline V gene (reference sequence). The CDR3 is made up of 14 amino acids. CDR3 in amino acids: CASTTIAGGYEQYF. The CDR3 DNA follows: TGTGCCAGCACCACCATAGCGGGAGGGTACGAGCAGTACTTC.

The CDR3 nucleotides are TGTGCCAGCAGCTTAGGGCAGGGCCCCTACAATGAGCAGTTCTTC. Translated: CASSLGQGPYNEQFF. This chain joins TRBV7-8 and TRBJ2-1; a weak D match, TRBD1 (5 bases). Per germline, CDR1 SGHVS and CDR2 FQNEAQ. Trimming pared 1 base from V and 2 bases from J, leaving 9 bases between. The CDR3 is 15 amino acids.